This T cell receptor beta chain was sequenced in a study of T cells in Graves' hyperthyroidism and ophthalmopathy. Template material for amplifying TCR beta CDR3 regions consisted of RNA transcripts. The study used the HTBI primer set for a first-round RT-PCR of the TCR CDR3. Each CDR3 protein is one row after TCRdb ran MiXCR on the multiplex PCR reads. Among about 640,000 distinct CDR3 sequences listed, around 20% were seen once. Germline V CDR1 and CDR2: MNHNS, SASEGT. The CDR3 loop spans 14 amino acids. Unmatched junction bases numbered 4, after V lost 7 bases and J lost 1 base. This clonotype was counted between two and nine times. A much larger clone lies one base from this, so it may be a read error.

Source material: blood. This TCR was recovered from a man aged 30-40 years with Graves' ophthalmopathy. This sequence joins TRBV6-1 and TRBJ1-5, with TRBD1 matching over 7 bases. The CDR3 DNA reads as TGTGCCAGCAATCCGGGACAGAGCAATCAGCCCCAGCATTTT. Translating it yields CASNPGQSNQPQHF.